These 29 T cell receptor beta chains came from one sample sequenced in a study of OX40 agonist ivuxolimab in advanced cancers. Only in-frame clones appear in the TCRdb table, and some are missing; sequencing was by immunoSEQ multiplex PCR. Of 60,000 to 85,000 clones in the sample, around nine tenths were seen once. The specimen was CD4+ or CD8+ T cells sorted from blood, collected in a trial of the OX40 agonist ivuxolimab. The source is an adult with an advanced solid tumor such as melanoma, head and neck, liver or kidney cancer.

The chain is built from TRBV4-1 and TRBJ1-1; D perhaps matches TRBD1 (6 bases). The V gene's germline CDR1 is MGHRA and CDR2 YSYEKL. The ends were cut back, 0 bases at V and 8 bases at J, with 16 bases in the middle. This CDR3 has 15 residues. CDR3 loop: CASSQETWLGTEAFF. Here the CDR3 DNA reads TGCGCCAGCAGCCAAGAGACGTGGTTGGGGACAGAAGCTTTCTTT.

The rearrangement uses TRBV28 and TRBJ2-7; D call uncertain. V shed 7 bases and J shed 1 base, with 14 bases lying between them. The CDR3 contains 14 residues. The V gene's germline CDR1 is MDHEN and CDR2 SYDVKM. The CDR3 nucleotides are TGTGCCAGCACCCGGACCACCGGATCCTACGAGCAGTACTTC. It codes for CASTRTTGSYEQYF.

CDR3 DNA sequence: TGTGCCAGCAGCTTAGCCCCCCAGGTTGAAGCTTTCTTT. As protein: CASSLAPQVEAFF. The rearrangement links TRBV7-9 to TRBJ1-1, with D unresolved. V lost 0 bases, J lost 7 bases, and 9 bases lay in between. Per the germline V gene, CDR1 is SEHNR and CDR2 is FQNEAQ (reference sequence). The CDR3 contains 13 residues. The full variable domain, with the rest looked up from reference TRBV7-9 and TRBJ1-1, is DTGVSQNPRHKITKRGQNVTFRCDPISEHNRLYWYRQTLGQGPEFLTYFQNEAQLEKSRLLSDRFSAERPKGSFSTLEIQRTEQGDSAMYLCASSLAPQVEAFFGQGTRLTVV.

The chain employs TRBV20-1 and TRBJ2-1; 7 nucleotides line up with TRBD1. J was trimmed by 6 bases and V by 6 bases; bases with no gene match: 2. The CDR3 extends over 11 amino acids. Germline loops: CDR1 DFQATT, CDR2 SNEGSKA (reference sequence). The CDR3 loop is CSAGQSNEQFF. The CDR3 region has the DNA TGCAGTGCGGGACAGAGCAATGAGCAGTTCTTC.

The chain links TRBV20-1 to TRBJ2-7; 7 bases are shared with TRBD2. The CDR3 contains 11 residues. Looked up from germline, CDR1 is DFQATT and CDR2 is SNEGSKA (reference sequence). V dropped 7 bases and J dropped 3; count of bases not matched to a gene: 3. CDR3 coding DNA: TGCAGTGTGAGCGGGGTCTACGAGCAGTACTTC. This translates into CSVSGVYEQYF.

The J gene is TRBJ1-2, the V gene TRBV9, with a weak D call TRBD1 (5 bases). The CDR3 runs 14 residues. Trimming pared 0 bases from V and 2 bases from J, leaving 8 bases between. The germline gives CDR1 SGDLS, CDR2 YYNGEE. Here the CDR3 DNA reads TGTGCCAGCAGCGTAGTGGGGCTCAACTATGGCTACACCTTC. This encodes CASSVVGLNYGYTF.

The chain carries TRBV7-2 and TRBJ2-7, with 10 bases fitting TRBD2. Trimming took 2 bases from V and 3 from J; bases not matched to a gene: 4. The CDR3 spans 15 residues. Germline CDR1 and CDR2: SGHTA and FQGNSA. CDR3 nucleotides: TGTGCCAGCAGCTTACTGACTAGCGGGCGCTACGAGCAGTACTTC. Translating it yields CASSLLTSGRYEQYF.

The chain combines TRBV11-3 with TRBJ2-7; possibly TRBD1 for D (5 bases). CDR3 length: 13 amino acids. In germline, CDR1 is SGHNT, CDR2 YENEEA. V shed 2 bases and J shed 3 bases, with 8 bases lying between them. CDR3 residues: CASSLSQGYEQYF. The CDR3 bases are TGTGCCAGCAGCTTAAGCCAGGGCTACGAGCAGTACTTC. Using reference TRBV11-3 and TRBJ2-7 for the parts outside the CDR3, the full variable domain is EAGVVQSPRYKIIEKKQPVAFWCNPISGHNTLYWYLQNLGQGPELLIRYENEEAVDDSQLPKDRFSAERLKGVDSTLKIQPAELGDSAVYLCASSLSQGYEQYFGPGTRLTVT.

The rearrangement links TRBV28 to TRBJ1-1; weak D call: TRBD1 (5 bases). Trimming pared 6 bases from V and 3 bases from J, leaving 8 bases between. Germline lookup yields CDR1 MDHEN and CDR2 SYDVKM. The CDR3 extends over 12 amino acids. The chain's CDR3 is CASSSGYTEAFF. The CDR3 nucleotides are TGTGCCAGCAGCTCAGGGTACACTGAAGCTTTCTTT.

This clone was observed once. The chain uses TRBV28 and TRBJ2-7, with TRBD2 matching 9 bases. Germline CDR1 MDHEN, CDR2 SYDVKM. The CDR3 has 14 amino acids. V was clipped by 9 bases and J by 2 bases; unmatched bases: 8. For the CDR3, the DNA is TGTGCCAGTGACAGCGGGGGGCCCCCCTACGAGCAGTACTTC. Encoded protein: CASDSGGPPYEQYF.

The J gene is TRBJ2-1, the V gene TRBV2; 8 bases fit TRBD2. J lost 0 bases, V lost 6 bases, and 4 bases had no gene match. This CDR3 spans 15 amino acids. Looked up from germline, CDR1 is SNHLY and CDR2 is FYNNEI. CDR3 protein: CASRPGTSSYNEQFF. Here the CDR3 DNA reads TGTGCCAGCAGACCCGGGACTAGCTCCTACAATGAGCAGTTCTTC.

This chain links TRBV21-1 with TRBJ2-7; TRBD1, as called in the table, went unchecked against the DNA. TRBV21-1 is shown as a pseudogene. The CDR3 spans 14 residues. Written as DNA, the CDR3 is TGTGCCAGCAGCAAAACAGTCCCCCCCTACGAGCAGTACTTC. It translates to CASSKTVPPYEQYF.

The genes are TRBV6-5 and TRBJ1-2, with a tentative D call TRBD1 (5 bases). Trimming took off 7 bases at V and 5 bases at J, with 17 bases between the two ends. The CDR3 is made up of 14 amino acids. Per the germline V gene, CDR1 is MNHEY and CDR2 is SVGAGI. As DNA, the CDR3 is TGTGCCAGCAATCAGAACAGGAGATCTTATGGCTACACCTTC. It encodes CASNQNRRSYGYTF.

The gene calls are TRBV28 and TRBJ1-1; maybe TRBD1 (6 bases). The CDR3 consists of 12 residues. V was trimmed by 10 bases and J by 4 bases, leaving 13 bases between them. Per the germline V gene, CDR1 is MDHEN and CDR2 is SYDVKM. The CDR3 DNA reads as TGTGCCACCTCCGAGGGGGTCACTGAAGCTTTCTTT. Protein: CATSEGVTEAFF.

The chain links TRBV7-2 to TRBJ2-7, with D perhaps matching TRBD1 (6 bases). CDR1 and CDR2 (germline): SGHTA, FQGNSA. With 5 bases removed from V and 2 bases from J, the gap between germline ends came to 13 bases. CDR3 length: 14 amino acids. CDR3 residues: CASSPSRDTYEQYF. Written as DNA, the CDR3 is TGTGCCAGCAGCCCCTCCCGGGACACCTACGAGCAGTACTTC.

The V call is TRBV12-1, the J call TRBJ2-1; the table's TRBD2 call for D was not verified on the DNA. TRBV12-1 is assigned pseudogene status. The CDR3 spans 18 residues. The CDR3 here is CASSISVAGVSSYNEQFF. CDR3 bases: TGTGCCAGCAGTATCTCAGTAGCGGGAGTCAGCTCCTACAATGAGCAGTTCTTC.

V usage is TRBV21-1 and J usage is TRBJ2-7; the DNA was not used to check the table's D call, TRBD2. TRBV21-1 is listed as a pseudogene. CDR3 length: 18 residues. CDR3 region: CARGEGLAGGPSSYEQYF. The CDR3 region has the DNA TGTGCCAGAGGGGAGGGACTAGCGGGGGGGCCAAGCTCCTACGAGCAGTACTTC.

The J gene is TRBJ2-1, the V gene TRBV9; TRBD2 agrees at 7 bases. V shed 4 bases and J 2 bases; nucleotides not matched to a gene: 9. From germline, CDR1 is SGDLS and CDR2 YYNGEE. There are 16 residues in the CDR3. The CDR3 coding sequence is TGTGCCAGCAGCTTCTCGTCCGGGACTACCTACAATGAGCAGTTCTTC. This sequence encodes CASSFSSGTTYNEQFF.

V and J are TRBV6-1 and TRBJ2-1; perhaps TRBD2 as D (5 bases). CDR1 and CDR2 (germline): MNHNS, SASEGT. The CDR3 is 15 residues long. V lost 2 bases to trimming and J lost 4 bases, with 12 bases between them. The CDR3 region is CASSENPGKYNEQFF. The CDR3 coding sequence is TGTGCCAGCAGTGAAAACCCCGGGAAATACAATGAGCAGTTCTTC.

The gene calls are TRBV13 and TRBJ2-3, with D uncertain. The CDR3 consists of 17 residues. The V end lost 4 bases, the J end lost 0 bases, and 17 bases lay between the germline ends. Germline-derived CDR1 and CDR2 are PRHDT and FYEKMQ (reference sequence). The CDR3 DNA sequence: TGTGCCAGCAGCTCTCCAGGTGTGTTTGCTAGCACAGATACGCAGTATTTT. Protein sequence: CASSSPGVFASTDTQYF.

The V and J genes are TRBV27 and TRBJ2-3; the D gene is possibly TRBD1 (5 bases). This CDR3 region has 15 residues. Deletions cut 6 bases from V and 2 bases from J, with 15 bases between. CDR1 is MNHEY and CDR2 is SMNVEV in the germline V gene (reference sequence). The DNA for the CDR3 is TGTGCCAGCAGACCCGACAGATACTACACAGATACGCAGTATTTT. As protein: CASRPDRYYTDTQYF.

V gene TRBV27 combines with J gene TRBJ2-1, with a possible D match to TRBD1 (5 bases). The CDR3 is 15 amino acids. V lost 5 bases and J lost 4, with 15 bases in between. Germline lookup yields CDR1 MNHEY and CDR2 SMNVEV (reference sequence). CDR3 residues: CASSSEAGFYNEQFF. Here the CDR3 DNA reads TGTGCCAGCAGTAGTGAGGCAGGGTTTTACAATGAGCAGTTCTTC.

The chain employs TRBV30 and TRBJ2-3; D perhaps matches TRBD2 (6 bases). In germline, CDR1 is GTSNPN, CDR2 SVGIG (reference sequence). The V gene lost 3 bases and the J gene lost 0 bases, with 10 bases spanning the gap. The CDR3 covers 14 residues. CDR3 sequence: CAWSGGFSTDTQYF. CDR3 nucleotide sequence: TGTGCCTGGAGCGGGGGTTTTAGCACAGATACGCAGTATTTT. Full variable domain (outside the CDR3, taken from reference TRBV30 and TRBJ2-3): SQTIHQWPATLVQPVGSPLSLECTVEGTSNPNLYWYRQAAGRGLQLLFYSVGIGQISSEVPQNLSASRPQDRQFILSSKKLLLSDSGFYLCAWSGGFSTDTQYFGPGTRLTVL.

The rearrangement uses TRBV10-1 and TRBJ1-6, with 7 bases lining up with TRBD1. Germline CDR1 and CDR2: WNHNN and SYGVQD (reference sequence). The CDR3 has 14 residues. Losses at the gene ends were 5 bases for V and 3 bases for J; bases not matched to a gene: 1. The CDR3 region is CASSRDSYNSPLHF. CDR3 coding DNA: TGCGCCAGCAGTAGGGACAGCTATAATTCACCCCTCCACTTT.

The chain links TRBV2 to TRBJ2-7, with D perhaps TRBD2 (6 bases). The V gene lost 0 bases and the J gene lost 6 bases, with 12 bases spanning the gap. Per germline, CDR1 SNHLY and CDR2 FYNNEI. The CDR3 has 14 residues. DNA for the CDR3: TGTGCCAGCAGTGAAGCGCGGGGCCTCGGCGAGCAGTACTTC. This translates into CASSEARGLGEQYF.

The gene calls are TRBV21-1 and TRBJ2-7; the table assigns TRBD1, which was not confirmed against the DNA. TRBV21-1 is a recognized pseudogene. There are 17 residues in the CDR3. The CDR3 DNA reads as TGTGCCAGCAGCAAATCCCGCAGGGTACTCCTTGCGTACGAGCAGTACTTC. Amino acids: CASSKSRRVLLAYEQYF.

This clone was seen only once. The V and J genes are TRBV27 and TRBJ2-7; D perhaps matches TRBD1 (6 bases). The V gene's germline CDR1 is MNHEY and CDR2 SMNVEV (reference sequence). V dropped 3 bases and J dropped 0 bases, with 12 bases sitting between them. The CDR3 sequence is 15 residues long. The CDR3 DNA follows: TGTGCCAGCAGTTTTACTGGGACACCCTCCTACGAGCAGTACTTC. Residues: CASSFTGTPSYEQYF.

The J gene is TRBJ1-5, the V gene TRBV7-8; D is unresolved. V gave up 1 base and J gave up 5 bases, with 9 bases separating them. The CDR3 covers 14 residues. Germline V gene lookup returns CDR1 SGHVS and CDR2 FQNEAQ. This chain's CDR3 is CASSLESRYQPQHF. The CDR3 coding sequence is TGTGCCAGCAGCTTAGAAAGTCGTTATCAGCCCCAGCATTTT.

The CDR3 coding sequence is TGTGCCAGCAGTGACGTCTATGTAGGGGCGGCTAGCAATCAGCCCCAGCATTTT. Protein product: CASSDVYVGAASNQPQHF. The chain has TRBV6-4 and TRBJ1-5, with a weak D call TRBD1 (5 bases). CDR1 and CDR2 (germline): MRHNA, SNTAGT. Trimming left V 2 bases short and J 0 bases short, with 17 bases between. CDR3 length: 18 residues.